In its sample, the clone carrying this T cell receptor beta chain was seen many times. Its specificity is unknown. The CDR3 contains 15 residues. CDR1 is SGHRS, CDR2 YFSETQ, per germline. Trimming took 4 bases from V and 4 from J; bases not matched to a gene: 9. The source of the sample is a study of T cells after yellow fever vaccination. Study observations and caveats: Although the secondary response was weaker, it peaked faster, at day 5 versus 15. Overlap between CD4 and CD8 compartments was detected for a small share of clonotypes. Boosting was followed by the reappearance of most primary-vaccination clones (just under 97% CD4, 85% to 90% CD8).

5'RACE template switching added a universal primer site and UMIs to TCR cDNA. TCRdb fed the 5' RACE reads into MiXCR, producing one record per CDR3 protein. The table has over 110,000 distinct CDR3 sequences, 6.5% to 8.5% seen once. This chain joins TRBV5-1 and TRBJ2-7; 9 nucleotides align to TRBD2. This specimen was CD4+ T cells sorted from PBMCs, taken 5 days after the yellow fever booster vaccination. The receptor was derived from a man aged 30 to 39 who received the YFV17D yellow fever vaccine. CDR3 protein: CASSVLAGAGYEQYF. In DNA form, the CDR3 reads TGCGCCAGCAGCGTGTTAGCGGGAGCGGGGTACGAGCAGTACTTC. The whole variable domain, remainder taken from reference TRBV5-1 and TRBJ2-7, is KAGVTQTPRYLIKTRGQQVTLSCSPISGHRSVSWYQQTPGQGLQFLFEYFSETQRNKGNFPGRFSGRQFSNSRSEMNVSTLELGDSALYLCASSVLAGAGYEQYFGPGTRLTVT.